One and the same sample provided the 16 T cell receptor beta chains below, sequenced in a study of blood T cell repertoires in COVID-19. Clones were sequenced by immunoSEQ multiplex PCR, and TCRdb holds only the in-frame ones, with some missing. The sample has about 200,000 clones, over 80% seen once. The sequenced material came from peripheral blood. The receptors shown here come from a man aged 40-49 years with acute or convalescent COVID-19.

The chain uses TRBV12-3 or TRBV12-4 and TRBJ1-1; no definite D call. The CDR3 sequence is 10 residues long. The V and J ends lost 9 bases and 1 base respectively, with 3 bases between them. In nucleotides, the CDR3 is TGTGCCAGTAAGAACACTGAAGCTTTCTTT. Translation gives CASKNTEAFF.

J is TRBJ2-7 and V is TRBV3-1 (or the pseudogene TRBV3-2), with 11 nucleotides matching TRBD2. The junction had 3 bases not matched to a gene; V was cut back by 5 bases and J by 3 bases. The CDR3 runs to 14 residues. The V gene's germline CDR1 is LGHDT and CDR2 YNNKEL (reference sequence). The DNA for the CDR3 is TGTGCCAGCAGCATTACTAGCGGGAGCTACGAGCAGTACTTC. This translates into CASSITSGSYEQYF.

The chain couples TRBV6-6 to TRBJ1-5; possible D gene TRBD1, 5 bases. Trimming cost V 0 bases and J 5 bases, with 11 bases left between them. Germline V gene sequence: CDR1 MNHNY, CDR2 SVGAGI (reference sequence). The CDR3 has 15 residues. DNA for the CDR3: TGTGCCAGCAGTTACTCGGGGGGTTCGGATCAGCCCCAGCATTTT. Translation: CASSYSGGSDQPQHF.

The chain uses TRBV7-2 and TRBJ2-1, with 13 nucleotides matching TRBD2. Unmatched junction bases numbered 19, after V lost 2 bases and J lost 12 bases. The CDR3 runs to 19 residues. Germline V gene sequence: CDR1 SGHTA, CDR2 FQGNSA. CDR3 DNA sequence: TGTGCCAGCAGCTTAATAGGACTAGCGGGAGCCGCGACCTCTACAGGGCAGTTCTTC. Encoded protein: CASSLIGLAGAATSTGQFF.

V is TRBV3-1 (or the pseudogene TRBV3-2) and J is TRBJ2-5; unclear D gene. The germline V and J ends were trimmed by 0 bases and 5 bases, with 7 bases remaining between them. Germline assignment: CDR1 LGHDT and CDR2 YNNKEL (reference sequence). The CDR3 sequence is 13 residues long. This CDR3 is CASSQEAAETQYF. As DNA, the CDR3 is TGTGCCAGCAGCCAAGAAGCTGCGGAGACCCAGTACTTC.

The CDR3 coding sequence is TGTGCCAGCAGTCCCCGACGTGCCAGCGGCGAGCAGTACTTC. Translation gives CASSPRRASGEQYF. The chain carries TRBV6-5 and TRBJ2-7; weak D call: TRBD2 (5 bases). The CDR3 is 14 residues long. Trimming pared 5 bases from V and 6 bases from J, leaving 17 bases between. Germline loops: CDR1 MNHEY, CDR2 SVGAGI.

The chain employs TRBV6-5 and TRBJ1-2; possible D gene TRBD1, 6 bases. Germline V CDR1 and CDR2: MNHEY, SVGAGI. The length of the CDR3 is 15 residues. The V and J ends lost 0 bases and 4 bases respectively, with 12 bases between them. CDR3 bases: TGTGCCAGCAGTTACTCGTACGGACAGCCCTATGGCTACACCTTC. Residues: CASSYSYGQPYGYTF.

The chain combines TRBV6-2 or TRBV6-3 with TRBJ1-2, with 8 bases fitting TRBD1. The trim removed 5 bases at V and 3 bases at J, leaving 17 bases unmatched. The CDR3 has 18 amino acids. From germline, CDR1 is MNHEY and CDR2 SVGEGT. The CDR3 protein is CASSDLLASGGSDYGYTF. CDR3 nucleotide sequence: TGTGCCAGCAGTGACCTTCTTGCCTCAGGGGGCTCAGACTATGGCTACACCTTC.

The V gene is TRBV7-6, the J gene TRBJ1-6; 8 bases agree with TRBD1. Losses at the gene ends were 5 bases for V and 10 bases for J; bases not matched to a gene: 7. This CDR3 is 14 amino acids long. Per germline, CDR1 SGHVS and CDR2 FNYEAQ. The CDR3 sequence: CASSRTGLGSPLHF. CDR3 in DNA: TGTGCCAGCAGCAGGACAGGGTTAGGGTCACCCCTCCACTTT.

This clone was counted only a few times. V and J are TRBV10-3 and TRBJ2-5, with D perhaps matching TRBD2 (6 bases). Trimming left V 2 bases short and J 3 bases short, with 19 bases between. The CDR3 runs to 17 residues. Germline CDR1 and CDR2: ENHRY and SYGVKD. The CDR3 is CAISERALGGKEETQYF. CDR3 DNA: TGTGCCATCAGTGAGAGGGCGCTGGGGGGTAAAGAAGAGACCCAGTACTTC.

This chain joins TRBV7-2 and TRBJ2-1; 9 nucleotides agree with TRBD2. V dropped 6 bases and J dropped 3; count of bases not matched to a gene: 0. The germline gives CDR1 SGHTA, CDR2 FQGNSA. This CDR3 contains 13 residues. CDR3 loop: CASRLAGYNEQFF. In DNA, the CDR3 is TGTGCCAGCAGACTAGCGGGCTACAATGAGCAGTTCTTC.

A word on this clone: Other DNA sequences in the same sample also yield this CDR3. This chain uses TRBV18 with TRBJ2-3; weak D call: TRBD2 (5 bases). The CDR3 consists of 13 residues. The ends were cut back, 2 bases at V and 5 bases at J, with 8 bases in the middle. Germline-derived CDR1 and CDR2 are KGHSH and LQKENI. The CDR3, as DNA: TGTGCCAGCTCACCAACGGGGAGAGATACGCAGTATTTT. This sequence encodes CASSPTGRDTQYF.

The V and J genes are TRBV28 and TRBJ1-2; D gene ambiguous. Germline V gives CDR1 MDHEN, CDR2 SYDVKM. The CDR3 has 12 residues. V was clipped by 11 bases and J by 0 bases, with 10 bases between them. As DNA, the CDR3 is TGTGCCTCCGAGGGAGCTAACTATGGCTACACCTTC. Amino acids: CASEGANYGYTF.

CDR3 sequence: CASSPRGTGGELFF. In nucleotides, the CDR3 is TGTGCCAGTAGCCCGAGGGGGACAGGCGGGGAGCTGTTTTTT. The chain carries TRBV19 and TRBJ2-2; 8 nucleotides agree with TRBD1. J gave up 7 bases and V 6 bases, and 7 bases lay outside the gene matches. Germline CDR1 and CDR2: LNHDA and SQIVND (reference sequence). The CDR3 is made up of 14 amino acids.

The rearrangement links TRBV21-1 to TRBJ2-7; no check of the table's D call, TRBD2, against the DNA was made. TRBV21-1 is shown as a pseudogene. The length of the CDR3 is 15 residues. CDR3 protein: CASSTQTRGAGEQYF. The DNA of the CDR3 is TGTGCCAGCAGCACTCAGACTAGAGGGGCGGGCGAGCAGTACTTC.

The CDR3, as DNA: TGTGCCATCAGTGGGCGGACTTACACAGATACGCAGTATTTT. Its translation: CAISGRTYTDTQYF. The rearrangement joins TRBV10-3 to TRBJ2-3; D might be TRBD2 (5 bases). This CDR3 is 14 amino acids long. V was pared by 4 bases and J by 2 bases, with 10 bases between. Germline loops: CDR1 ENHRY, CDR2 SYGVKD.